These 24 T cell receptor beta chains share one sample of origin, sequenced in a study of CD8 T cells in ankylosing spondylitis. Study outcomes and limitations: It appeared that ankylosing spondylitis blood was characterized by a TCR beta motif of fewer than 10 highly homologous variants.

In TCRdb, the 5' RACE reads were re-called with MiXCR into one record per CDR3 protein. The repertoire includes around 890,000 distinct CDR3 sequences, approximately 10% of them detected once, and 0.51% sits in the top ten. Their cognate antigens are unknown. The sample comprised blood, either unsorted or a sorted T cell fraction (not recorded which). Every receptor here comes from a male donor with ankylosing spondylitis.

In this sample, this clonotype turned up a few times. The chain is built from TRBV9 and TRBJ2-7; TRBD2 agrees at 8 bases. V shed 4 bases, J shed 4 bases, and the junction held 13 bases outside the gene matches. Germline V gene sequence: CDR1 SGDLS, CDR2 YYNGEE. The CDR3 consists of 16 residues. Written as DNA, the CDR3 is TGTGCCAGCAGCCCCAGCGGGGCAGCGGGAGTGTACGAGCAGTACTTC. It yields the protein CASSPSGAAGVYEQYF.

The table lists this clonotype with a few counts. J is TRBJ1-1 and V is TRBV7-3; TRBD1 aligns across 8 bases. Looked up from germline, CDR1 is SGHTA and CDR2 is FQGTGA. V trimming: 5 bases; J trimming: 4 bases; junction bases outside the gene matches: 15. CDR3 size: 17 residues. This CDR3 reads CASSPGTGRQGSTEAFF. CDR3 in DNA: TGTGCCAGCAGCCCAGGGACAGGTAGGCAGGGAAGCACTGAAGCTTTCTTT.

V is TRBV27 and J is TRBJ2-1; 10 bases fit TRBD2. Germline CDR1 and CDR2: MNHEY and SMNVEV (reference sequence). J was trimmed by 5 bases and V by 3 bases; bases with no gene match: 4. This CDR3 spans 15 amino acids. The DNA of the CDR3 is TGTGCCAGCAGTTTCAACGGACTAGCGGACAATGAGCAGTTCTTC. It yields the protein CASSFNGLADNEQFF.

This clonotype appeared a few times. This chain connects TRBV4-2 to TRBJ2-1, with TRBD1 identical over 7 bases. V dropped 3 bases and J dropped 4; count of bases not matched to a gene: 6. The CDR3 contains 15 residues. The germline V gene encodes CDR1 LGHNA and CDR2 YNFKEQ. The CDR3 loop is CASSQPGQPYNEQFF. CDR3 sequence (DNA): TGTGCCAGCAGCCAGCCGGGACAGCCTTACAATGAGCAGTTCTTC.

The chain carries TRBV14 and TRBJ2-7; D gene unclear. V was clipped by 1 base and J by 5 bases, with 15 bases between them. The germline V gene encodes CDR1 SGHDN and CDR2 FVKESK. This CDR3 is built from 15 residues. The CDR3 spells CASSQVFRVLDEQYF. As DNA, the CDR3 is TGTGCCAGCAGCCAAGTCTTCCGGGTTCTCGACGAGCAGTACTTC.

This clonotype was detected only a few times. The J gene is TRBJ1-2, the V gene TRBV7-2, with a weak D call TRBD1 (5 bases). V was clipped by 2 bases and J by 4 bases, with 11 bases between them. There are 14 residues in the CDR3. CDR1 and CDR2 from the germline V gene are SGHTA and FQGNSA. The CDR3: CASSLQDTFYGYTF. CDR3 coding DNA: TGTGCCAGCAGCTTACAGGACACCTTCTATGGCTACACCTTC.

V is TRBV7-9 and J is TRBJ1-5; tentative D call: TRBD1 (5 bases). Between the trimmed V and J ends, which lost 5 bases and 7 bases, there was a span of 15 bases. Per the germline V gene, CDR1 is SEHNR and CDR2 is FQNEAQ (reference sequence). This CDR3 has 14 amino acids. The CDR3 protein is CASSHDSGGQPQHF. The CDR3 nucleotides read TGTGCCAGCAGCCATGACAGTGGCGGCCAGCCCCAGCATTTT.

This clonotype was recorded a few times. The chain links TRBV5-1 to TRBJ2-1, with 16 bases fitting TRBD2. There are 17 residues in the CDR3. Germline loops: CDR1 SGHRS, CDR2 YFSETQ. After removal of 3 bases from V and 8 bases from J, the junction contained 8 bases not matched to a gene. This CDR3 is CASSSGTSGRVRDEQFF. The DNA for the CDR3 is TGCGCCAGCAGCTCAGGGACTAGCGGGAGGGTTAGGGATGAGCAGTTCTTC.

This clonotype was seen a few times. The rearrangement joins TRBV29-1 to TRBJ2-7; TRBD2 matches at 7 bases. J was trimmed by 3 bases and V by 4 bases; bases with no gene match: 6. Germline CDR1 and CDR2: SQVTM and ANQGSEA. The CDR3 loop spans 13 amino acids. This chain's CDR3 is CSVVREVGYEQYF. CDR3 coding DNA: TGCAGCGTTGTTCGGGAGGTCGGCTACGAGCAGTACTTC.

This clonotype has just a few counts. The gene calls are TRBV4-1 and TRBJ1-2; D remains unclear. Trimming removed 6 bases from V and 3 bases from J, with 20 bases in between. This CDR3 spans 16 amino acids. Germline V lookup: CDR1 MGHRA, CDR2 YSYEKL. In DNA form, the CDR3 reads TGCGCCAGCAGAATCAAATGGACCTCGGCGGACTATGGCTACACCTTC. Protein: CASRIKWTSADYGYTF.

This clonotype was seen more than once but under ten times. This chain links TRBV28 with TRBJ2-4; D possibly uses TRBD1 or TRBD2 (6 bases each). Germline V lookup: CDR1 MDHEN, CDR2 SYDVKM. With 6 bases removed from V and 0 bases from J, the gap between germline ends came to 12 bases. The CDR3 spans 15 residues. The CDR3: CASRSRGVAKNIQYF. The CDR3 DNA sequence: TGTGCCAGCAGGAGTAGGGGGGTAGCCAAAAACATTCAGTACTTC.

This clonotype was seen many times. The rearrangement uses TRBV20-1 and TRBJ2-7; tentatively, D is TRBD1 or TRBD2 (5 bases each). The CDR3 is made up of 12 amino acids. CDR1 and CDR2 from the germline V gene are DFQATT and SNEGSKA (reference sequence). V was trimmed by 6 bases and J by 1 base, leaving 10 bases between them. CDR3 nucleotides: TGCAGTGCGGGGAGACAGTCCTACGAGCAGTACTTC. This gives the protein CSAGRQSYEQYF.

To note about this clonotype: One junction end disagrees with the germline gene, perhaps due to a read error. The V and J genes are TRBV28 and TRBJ2-2; 7 positions match TRBD2. The V gene's germline CDR1 is MDHEN and CDR2 SYDVKM. This CDR3 is built from 12 residues. As DNA, the CDR3 is TGCGTGGCGGGAGAGAACACCGGGGAGCTGTTTTTT. Translating gives CVAGENTGELFF. Full variable domain (outside the CDR3, taken from reference TRBV28 and TRBJ2-2): DVKVTQSSRYLVKRTGEKVFLECVQDMDHENMFWYRQDPGLGLRLIYFSYDVKMKEKGDIPEGYSVSREKKERFSLILESASTNQTSMYLCVAGENTGELFFGEGSRLTVL.

This clonotype was counted at least ten times. V usage is TRBV5-1 and J usage is TRBJ1-1; 7 nucleotides line up with TRBD1. CDR1 and CDR2 from the germline V gene are SGHRS and YFSETQ. Germline trimming cut 7 bases from V and 1 base from J; bases unmatched to any gene: 4. The CDR3 is 13 residues long. CDR3 region: CASGWDRNTEAFF. DNA for the CDR3: TGCGCCAGCGGTTGGGACAGGAACACTGAAGCTTTCTTT. Combining the CDR3 with reference TRBV5-1 and TRBJ1-1 gives the whole variable domain KAGVTQTPRYLIKTRGQQVTLSCSPISGHRSVSWYQQTPGQGLQFLFEYFSETQRNKGNFPGRFSGRQFSNSRSEMNVSTLELGDSALYLCASGWDRNTEAFFGQGTRLTVV.

This clonotype was seen more than once but under ten times. The chain has TRBV6-2 or TRBV6-3 and TRBJ2-5; the D gene could be TRBD1 or TRBD2 (6 bases each). CDR1 is MNHEY and CDR2 is SVGEGT in the germline V gene. V lost 3 bases to trimming and J lost 1 base, with 9 bases between them. The CDR3 length is 14 residues. The CDR3 loop is CASSYGGPQETQYF. CDR3 coding DNA: TGTGCCAGCAGTTATGGGGGGCCCCAAGAGACCCAGTACTTC.

This clonotype was detected ten times or more. The chain couples TRBV6-6 to TRBJ1-1; D remains unclear. With 2 bases removed from V and 7 bases from J, the gap between germline ends came to 5 bases. Germline assignment: CDR1 MNHNY and CDR2 SVGAGI (reference sequence). This CDR3 contains 11 residues. This CDR3 is CASSYRGEAFF. The CDR3 nucleotides read TGTGCCAGCAGTTACCGTGGTGAAGCTTTCTTT.

In this sample, this clonotype turned up a few times. This sequence joins TRBV6-2 or TRBV6-3 and TRBJ2-7; 11 positions agree with TRBD2. CDR1 is MNHEY and CDR2 is SVGEGT in the germline V gene. This CDR3 is 22 amino acids long. Losses at the gene ends were 2 bases for V and 5 bases for J; bases not matched to a gene: 26. The CDR3 DNA follows: TGTGCCAGCAGTTACCCTCGGACAGGGAGTGGAGTAGCGGGAGGGCCCGGGGACGAGCAGTACTTC. Translating it yields CASSYPRTGSGVAGGPGDEQYF.

This chain uses TRBV28 with TRBJ1-4; tentative D call: TRBD1 (5 bases). With 2 bases removed from V and 8 bases from J, the gap between germline ends came to 12 bases. There are 14 residues in the CDR3. Germline V CDR1 and CDR2: MDHEN, SYDVKM. The CDR3 sequence is CASSLPGPREKLFF. The CDR3 region has the DNA TGTGCCAGCAGTTTACCGGGACCTAGGGAAAAACTGTTTTTT.

This clonotype was found many times. The chain joins TRBV29-1 to TRBJ2-3; no definite D call. This CDR3 comprises 13 residues. Germline V gene lookup returns CDR1 SQVTM and CDR2 ANQGSEA. Trimming removed 7 bases from V and 1 base from J, with 12 bases in between. As DNA, the CDR3 is TGCAGCGGGCTTTACGCTGGCACAGATACGCAGTATTTT. This codes for CSGLYAGTDTQYF.

This clonotype was seen once. The chain carries TRBV24-1 and TRBJ2-7, with 7 positions matching TRBD2. Germline V CDR1 and CDR2: KGHDR, SFDVKD. The ends lost 10 bases at V and 1 base at J; junction bases unmatched: 18. The CDR3 has 17 residues. CDR3: CATIIPAGLPISYEQYF. For the CDR3, the DNA is TGTGCCACTATTATACCAGCGGGGCTACCCATTTCCTACGAGCAGTACTTC.

This chain joins TRBV18 and TRBJ2-7; 10 nucleotides line up with TRBD1. The J segment lost 5 bases and the V segment lost 6 bases, leaving 4 bases of the junction unmatched. Per the germline V gene, CDR1 is KGHSH and CDR2 is LQKENI. The CDR3 length is 13 residues. The CDR3 sequence is CASSYGTGDEQYF. The CDR3 DNA reads TGTGCCAGCTCTTACGGGACAGGGGACGAGCAGTACTTC.

The genes are TRBV19 and TRBJ2-7; TRBD2 matches at 12 bases. V lost 4 bases to trimming and J lost 0 bases; unmatched junction nucleotides: 16. Germline V gives CDR1 LNHDA, CDR2 SQIVND (reference sequence). CDR3 length equals 20 residues. The chain's CDR3 is CASSNHRAGLAGLSSYEQYF. Written as DNA, the CDR3 is TGTGCCAGTAGTAATCACAGGGCTGGACTAGCGGGACTGAGCTCCTACGAGCAGTACTTC. Based on the CDR3 plus reference TRBV19 and TRBJ2-7, the full variable domain is DGGITQSPKYLFRKEGQNVTLSCEQNLNHDAMYWYRQDPGQGLRLIYYSQIVNDFQKGDIAEGYSVSREKKESFPLTVTSAQKNPTAFYLCASSNHRAGLAGLSSYEQYFGPGTRLTVT.

This clonotype was seen a few times. This rearrangement joins TRBV5-1 to TRBJ1-1; D remains unclear. Trimming stripped 0 bases from V and 6 bases from J, with 9 bases between. CDR1 is SGHRS and CDR2 is YFSETQ in the germline V gene. The CDR3 contains 13 residues. The DNA for the CDR3 is TGCGCCAGCAGCTTGGCCCTCCGTGCTGAAGCTTTCTTT. This translates into CASSLALRAEAFF. Full variable domain (outside the CDR3, taken from reference TRBV5-1 and TRBJ1-1): KAGVTQTPRYLIKTRGQQVTLSCSPISGHRSVSWYQQTPGQGLQFLFEYFSETQRNKGNFPGRFSGRQFSNSRSEMNVSTLELGDSALYLCASSLALRAEAFFGQGTRLTVV.

This clonotype was seen ten or more times. The chain joins TRBV5-6 to TRBJ1-2; 7 nucleotides agree with TRBD1. CDR3 size: 14 residues. CDR1 is SGHDT, CDR2 YYEEEE, per germline. Trimming at V came to 6 bases and at J to 6 bases, leaving 11 bases not matched to a gene. The CDR3: CASNEIGTDHGYTF. CDR3 in DNA: TGTGCCAGCAACGAAATCGGGACAGACCATGGCTACACCTTC. The full variable domain, rest sourced from reference TRBV5-6 and TRBJ1-2, is DAGVTQSPTHLIKTRGQQVTLRCSPKSGHDTVSWYQQALGQGPQFIFQYYEEEERQRGNFPDRFSGHQFPNYSSELNVNALLLGDSALYLCASNEIGTDHGYTFGSGTRLTVV.